Each of the 2 T cell receptor beta chains below was sequenced from the same sample in a study of blood T cells in healthy people across ages. Combining a sample-barcoded 5' primer with a J-beta primer mix, a second PCR ran for 7 to 11 cycles. Via MiXCR, TCRdb re-called the 5' RACE reads, giving one row per CDR3 protein. The sample contains over a million distinct CDR3 sequences, 35% to 45% of which appear only once. Sequencing was done on a sample of blood. The receptors here all came from a woman aged 18-35 years in good health.

As for this clonotype: Possible read error: a much larger clone is one base away. V is TRBV29-1 and J is TRBJ2-5, with D tentatively TRBD1 or TRBD2 (6 bases each). V was clipped by 1 base and J by 11 bases, with 20 bases between them. Per germline, CDR1 SQVTM and CDR2 ANQGSEA. The length of the CDR3 is 14 residues. The CDR3 here is CSVEGSGRDNEQYF. The CDR3 region has the DNA TGCAGCGTTGAAGGAAGCGGGCGGGACAATGAGCAGTACTTC.

The V call is TRBV12-3 or TRBV12-4, the J call TRBJ2-2, with D possibly matching TRBD1 (6 bases). V was pared by 6 bases and J by 0 bases, with 11 bases between. This CDR3 is 15 amino acids long. CDR3 coding DNA: TGTGCCAGCAGCGGACAGCTTACGAACACCGGGGAGCTGTTTTTT. This sequence encodes CASSGQLTNTGELFF.